Below, 25 T cell receptor beta chains from the same sample are listed, as sequenced in a study of OX40 agonist ivuxolimab in advanced cancers. Measured with immunoSEQ multiplex PCR; TCRdb has only the in-frame clones, and not every one. The sample has roughly 150,000 clones, around 94% seen once. The sequencing used CD4+ or CD8+ T cells sorted from blood, collected in a trial of the OX40 agonist ivuxolimab. The receptor source for this set is an adult with an advanced solid tumor such as melanoma, head and neck, liver or kidney cancer.

The genes are TRBV30 and TRBJ1-2; D unclear. CDR1 is GTSNPN, CDR2 SVGIG, per germline (reference sequence). The ends were cut back, 0 bases at V and 4 bases at J, with 9 bases in the middle. This CDR3 spans 13 amino acids. In nucleotides, the CDR3 is TGTGCCTGGAGTGTAGGTCCGCTCTATGGCTACACCTTC. Its protein product is CAWSVGPLYGYTF.

The rearrangement joins TRBV28 to TRBJ1-4, with 9 bases that match TRBD1. This CDR3 contains 14 residues. Losses at the gene ends were 6 bases for V and 6 bases for J; bases not matched to a gene: 5. Germline V gene data show CDR1 as MDHEN and CDR2 as SYDVKM. CDR3 sequence: CASSLGQGDEKLFF. The CDR3 nucleotides are TGTGCCAGCAGCCTGGGACAGGGAGATGAAAAACTGTTTTTT.

The chain joins TRBV28 to TRBJ2-3; D is unresolved. Germline values: CDR1 MDHEN, CDR2 SYDVKM. Trimming took 5 bases from V and 3 from J, leaving 6 bases between them. There are 12 residues in the CDR3. CDR3 sequence reads: CASSTPTDTQYF. In DNA, the CDR3 is TGTGCCAGCAGTACGCCGACAGATACGCAGTATTTT.

V gene TRBV9 combines with J gene TRBJ2-1, with D uncertain. This CDR3 has 15 amino acids. Trimming stripped 1 base from V and 3 bases from J, with 11 bases between. Germline V gene data show CDR1 as SGDLS and CDR2 as YYNGEE. In nucleotides, the CDR3 is TGTGCCAGCAGCGTAACGGGCGACGGCTACAATGAGCAGTTCTTC. Amino acids: CASSVTGDGYNEQFF.

The gene calls are TRBV19 and TRBJ1-3, with 7 bases that match TRBD1. J was trimmed by 0 bases and V by 6 bases; bases with no gene match: 5. This CDR3 comprises 15 residues. Germline assignment: CDR1 LNHDA and CDR2 SQIVND (reference sequence). The CDR3 here is CASRGGTNSGNTIYF. DNA for the CDR3: TGTGCCAGTAGAGGGGGCACCAACTCTGGAAACACCATATATTTT.

This chain links TRBV9 with TRBJ2-3; D remains unclear. V was cut by 2 bases and J by 5 bases, with 9 bases left in between. The CDR3 spans 13 residues. Germline assignment: CDR1 SGDLS and CDR2 YYNGEE. The CDR3 sequence: CASSVGPGDTQYF. In DNA form, the CDR3 reads TGTGCCAGCAGCGTTGGGCCCGGAGATACGCAGTATTTT.

The rearrangement links TRBV7-8 to TRBJ2-7; tentatively, D is TRBD1 (5 bases). CDR1 and CDR2 (germline): SGHVS, FQNEAQ. The V and J ends lost 2 bases and 5 bases respectively, with 10 bases between them. CDR3 length equals 13 residues. CDR3 in amino acids: CASSLISRDEQYF. The CDR3 DNA reads TGTGCCAGCAGCTTAATTTCCAGGGACGAGCAGTACTTC. Full variable domain (outside the CDR3, taken from reference TRBV7-8 and TRBJ2-7): GAGVSQSPRYKVAKRGQDVALRCDPISGHVSLFWYQQALGQGPEFLTYFQNEAQLDKSGLPSDRFFAERPEGSVSTLKIQRTQQEDSAVYLCASSLISRDEQYFGPGTRLTVT.

In this sample, this clone turned up a few times. The chain combines TRBV28 with TRBJ1-1; D gene uncertain. The V and J ends lost 6 bases and 1 base respectively, with 12 bases between them. The CDR3 extends over 14 amino acids. The germline CDR1 and CDR2 sequences are MDHEN and SYDVKM. CDR3 protein: CASSSWTGNTEAFF. The CDR3 DNA follows: TGTGCCAGCAGCTCCTGGACGGGGAACACTGAAGCTTTCTTT.

V gene TRBV6-5 combines with J gene TRBJ2-7; 8 bases align to TRBD1. The germline gives CDR1 MNHEY, CDR2 SVGAGI. This CDR3 comprises 15 residues. J gave up 4 bases and V 0 bases, and 5 bases lay outside the gene matches. CDR3 loop: CASSYSTGALYEQYF. In nucleotides, the CDR3 is TGTGCCAGCAGTTACTCGACAGGGGCGTTGTACGAGCAGTACTTC.

This clone occurred once. The V call is TRBV7-3, the J call TRBJ2-3; TRBD2 matches at 10 bases. Trimming removed 1 base from V and 6 bases from J; junction bases left unmatched: 7. The germline gives CDR1 SGHTA, CDR2 FQGTGA. This CDR3 spans 16 amino acids. The CDR3 spells CASSLMSSGSGDTQYF. The CDR3 DNA follows: TGTGCCAGCAGCTTAATGTCTAGCGGGAGTGGGGATACGCAGTATTTT.

The chain has TRBV27 and TRBJ1-2, with a possible D match to TRBD1 (5 bases). The CDR3 runs 12 residues. Trimming left V 5 bases short and J 8 bases short, with 12 bases between. Germline CDR1 and CDR2: MNHEY and SMNVEV (reference sequence). The CDR3 region is CASSTQGLGYTF. In DNA form, the CDR3 reads TGTGCCAGCAGTACTCAGGGTCTGGGCTACACCTTC.

This chain links TRBV28 with TRBJ2-5; 7 bases align to TRBD1. V dropped 7 bases and J dropped 5; count of bases not matched to a gene: 4. This CDR3 comprises 12 residues. Germline lookup yields CDR1 MDHEN and CDR2 SYDVKM. CDR3 bases: TGTGCCAGCACGAGGGGGCGGGAGACCCAGTACTTC. Encoded protein: CASTRGRETQYF.

V is TRBV6-5 and J is TRBJ2-1; 7 nucleotides align to TRBD2. Germline CDR1 reads MNHEY; CDR2 reads SVGAGI. J lost 2 bases, V lost 0 bases, and 4 bases had no gene match. CDR3 length equals 16 residues. The CDR3 DNA reads TGTGCCAGCAGTTACTCAGGCGGGGGACCCTACAATGAGCAGTTCTTC. It yields the protein CASSYSGGGPYNEQFF.

This clone was picked up one time. V usage is TRBV7-9 and J usage is TRBJ2-7; TRBD1 agrees at 9 bases. CDR3 length: 11 residues. Germline loops: CDR1 SEHNR, CDR2 FQNEAQ (reference sequence). Here the CDR3 DNA reads TGTGCGGGACAGGGAGAATACGAGCAGTACTTC. Protein: CAGQGEYEQYF.

The V and J genes are TRBV2 and TRBJ2-7, with 13 bases lining up with TRBD2. Germline V gives CDR1 SNHLY, CDR2 FYNNEI. Trimming at V came to 3 bases and at J to 11 bases, leaving 16 bases not matched to a gene. The CDR3 contains 17 residues. CDR3 coding DNA: TGTGCCAGCAGTGATAATCTGACTAGCGGGAGGTCCGGTGGGAAGTACTTC. This codes for CASSDNLTSGRSGGKYF.

V usage is TRBV19 and J usage is TRBJ2-5, with 7 positions matching TRBD1. CDR1 is LNHDA and CDR2 is SQIVND in the germline V gene (reference sequence). There are 15 residues in the CDR3. Unmatched junction bases numbered 11, after V lost 3 bases and J lost 7 bases. This chain's CDR3 is CASSIRDSLGGTQYF. DNA for the CDR3: TGTGCCAGTAGTATCAGGGACAGCCTCGGAGGGACCCAGTACTTC.

The V gene is TRBV5-1, the J gene TRBJ2-1; no reliable D call. This CDR3 contains 12 residues. Germline CDR1 reads SGHRS; CDR2 reads YFSETQ. V was shortened by 4 bases and J by 10 bases, with 12 bases between the two germline ends. CDR3 region: CASSAPGPEQFF. CDR3 nucleotides: TGCGCCAGCAGCGCCCCTGGCCCCGAGCAGTTCTTC.

This sequence joins TRBV7-3 and TRBJ2-7; D unclear. There are 11 residues in the CDR3. The V and J ends lost 4 bases and 3 bases respectively, with 4 bases between them. The germline gives CDR1 SGHTA, CDR2 FQGTGA. The CDR3 protein is CASSSDYEQYF. CDR3 nucleotides: TGTGCCAGCAGCTCGGACTACGAGCAGTACTTC.

The chain combines TRBV27 with TRBJ2-3; 10 nucleotides line up with TRBD2. After removal of 4 bases from V and 0 bases from J, the junction contained 7 bases not matched to a gene. The CDR3 consists of 17 residues. The germline V gene encodes CDR1 MNHEY and CDR2 SMNVEV (reference sequence). CDR3 nucleotides: TGTGCCAGCAGTTCGACGACTAGCGGGTATAGCACAGATACGCAGTATTTT. It is translated as CASSSTTSGYSTDTQYF.

The chain is built from TRBV7-2 and TRBJ2-7, with D uncertain. The CDR3 is made up of 14 amino acids. The germline gives CDR1 SGHTA, CDR2 FQGNSA. Trimming removed 2 bases from V and 4 bases from J, with 12 bases in between. CDR3 in amino acids: CASSLNGYTYEQYF. The CDR3 DNA reads as TGTGCCAGCAGCTTAAATGGGTATACTTACGAGCAGTACTTC.

V gene TRBV7-3 combines with J gene TRBJ2-2; D uncertain. Germline V CDR1 and CDR2: SGHTA, FQGTGA. The CDR3 extends over 16 amino acids. Trimming cost V 5 bases and J 1 base, with 14 bases left between them. CDR3 sequence: CASSLMSGLNTGELFF. The CDR3 bases are TGTGCCAGCAGCCTAATGTCGGGCTTGAACACCGGGGAGCTGTTTTTT.

The CDR3 bases are TGTGCCAGCAGTTACTCAGGCGGGGTTCGGTGGACTGAAGCTTTCTTT. The encoded protein is CASSYSGGVRWTEAFF. The chain employs TRBV6-5 and TRBJ1-1; D gene unclear. Germline CDR1 MNHEY, CDR2 SVGAGI. The germline V and J ends were trimmed by 0 bases and 5 bases, with 16 bases remaining between them. The CDR3 spans 16 residues.

The chain uses TRBV18 and TRBJ1-2; unclear D gene. The V and J ends lost 2 bases and 5 bases respectively, with 9 bases between them. The germline V gene encodes CDR1 KGHSH and CDR2 LQKENI. The CDR3 runs to 13 residues. CDR3 sequence reads: CASSPESGYGYTF. CDR3 nucleotides: TGTGCCAGCTCACCAGAAAGCGGGTATGGCTACACCTTC.

The chain joins TRBV15 to TRBJ2-1; D could derive from TRBD1 or TRBD2 (5 bases each). The CDR3 spans 12 residues. Trimming stripped 6 bases from V and 12 bases from J, with 15 bases between. The germline V gene encodes CDR1 LNHNV and CDR2 YYDKDF (reference sequence). The CDR3 sequence is CATRGVGRVQFF. CDR3 coding DNA: TGTGCCACCAGGGGGGTGGGTCGGGTGCAGTTCTTC.

This chain links TRBV6-6 with TRBJ2-1; no clear D. The germline V gene encodes CDR1 MNHNY and CDR2 SVGAGI (reference sequence). CDR3 length: 15 amino acids. Trimming took 6 bases from V and 1 from J, leaving 13 bases between them. CDR3 nucleotide sequence: TGTGCCAGCAGCTCAGGTAGGGTGTCCTACAATGAGCAGTTCTTC. It codes for CASSSGRVSYNEQFF.